The clone carrying this T cell receptor (beta chain) showed up just a few times. The data derive from a study of OX40 agonist ivuxolimab in advanced cancers. Some clones are missing from TCRdb's copy, which holds only in-frame ones; the method was immunoSEQ multiplex PCR. The sample has 70,000 to 95,000 clones, 84% seen once. This specimen consisted of CD4+ or CD8+ T cells sorted from blood, obtained in a trial of the OX40 agonist ivuxolimab. The receptor was isolated from an adult with an advanced solid tumor such as melanoma, head and neck, liver or kidney cancer.

The CDR3 sequence: CASSLGFYGYTF. CDR3 nucleotide sequence: TGTGCCAGCAGCTTAGGGTTCTATGGCTACACCTTC. The gene calls are TRBV7-2 and TRBJ1-2; D not certain. The CDR3 consists of 12 residues. V lost 1 base, J lost 4 bases, and 4 bases lay in between. The germline V gene encodes CDR1 SGHTA and CDR2 FQGNSA.